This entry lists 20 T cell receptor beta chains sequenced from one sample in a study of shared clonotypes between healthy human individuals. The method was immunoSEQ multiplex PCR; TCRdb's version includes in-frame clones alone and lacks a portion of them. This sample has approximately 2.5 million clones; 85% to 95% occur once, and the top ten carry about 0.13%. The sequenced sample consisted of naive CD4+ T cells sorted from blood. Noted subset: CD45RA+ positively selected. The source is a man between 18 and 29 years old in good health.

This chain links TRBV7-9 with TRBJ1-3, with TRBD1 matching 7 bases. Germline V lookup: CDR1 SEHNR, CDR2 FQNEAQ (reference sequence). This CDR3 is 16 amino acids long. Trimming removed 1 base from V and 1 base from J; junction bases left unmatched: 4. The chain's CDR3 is CASSLEDRLSGNTIYF. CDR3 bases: TGTGCCAGCAGCTTAGAGGACAGGCTATCTGGAAACACCATATATTTT.

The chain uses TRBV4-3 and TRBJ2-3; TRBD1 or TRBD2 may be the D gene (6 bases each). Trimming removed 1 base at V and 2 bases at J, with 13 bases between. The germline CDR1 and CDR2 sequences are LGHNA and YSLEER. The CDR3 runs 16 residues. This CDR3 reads CASSQARGQLTDTQYF. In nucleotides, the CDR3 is TGCGCCAGCAGCCAAGCCCGGGGGCAGCTCACAGATACGCAGTATTTT.

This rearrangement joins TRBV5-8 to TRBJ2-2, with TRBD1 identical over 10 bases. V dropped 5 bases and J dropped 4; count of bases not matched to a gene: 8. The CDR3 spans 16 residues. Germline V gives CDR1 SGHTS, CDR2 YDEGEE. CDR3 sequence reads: CASRRPGQGITGELFF. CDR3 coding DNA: TGTGCCAGCAGGCGACCGGGACAGGGGATCACCGGGGAGCTGTTTTTT.

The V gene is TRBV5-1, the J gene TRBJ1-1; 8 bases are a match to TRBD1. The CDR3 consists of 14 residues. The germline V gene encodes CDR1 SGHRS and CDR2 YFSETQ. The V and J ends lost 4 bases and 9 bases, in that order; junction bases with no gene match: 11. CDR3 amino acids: CASSLITGGIQAFF. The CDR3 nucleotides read TGCGCCAGCAGCCTAATTACAGGGGGAATTCAAGCTTTCTTT.

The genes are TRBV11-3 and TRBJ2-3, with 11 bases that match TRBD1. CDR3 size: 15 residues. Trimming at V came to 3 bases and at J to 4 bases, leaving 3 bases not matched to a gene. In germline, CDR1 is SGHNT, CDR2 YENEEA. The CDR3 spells CASSFGQGAADTQYF. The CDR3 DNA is TGTGCCAGCAGCTTTGGACAGGGGGCTGCAGATACGCAGTATTTT.

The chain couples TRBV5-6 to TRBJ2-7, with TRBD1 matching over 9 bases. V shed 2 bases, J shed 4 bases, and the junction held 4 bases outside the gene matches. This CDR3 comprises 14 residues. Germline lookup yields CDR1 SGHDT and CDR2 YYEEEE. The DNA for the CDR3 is TGTGCCAGCAGCTTCCGGGACAGGGTTTACGAGCAGTACTTC. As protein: CASSFRDRVYEQYF. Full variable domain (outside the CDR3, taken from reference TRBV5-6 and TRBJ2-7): DAGVTQSPTHLIKTRGQQVTLRCSPKSGHDTVSWYQQALGQGPQFIFQYYEEEERQRGNFPDRFSGHQFPNYSSELNVNALLLGDSALYLCASSFRDRVYEQYFGPGTRLTVT.

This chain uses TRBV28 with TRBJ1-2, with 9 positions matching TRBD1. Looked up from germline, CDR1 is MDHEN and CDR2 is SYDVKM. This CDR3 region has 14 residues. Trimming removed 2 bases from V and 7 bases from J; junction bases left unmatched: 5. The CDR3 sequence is CASSLMDRGSGYTF. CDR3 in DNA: TGTGCCAGCAGTTTAATGGACAGGGGAAGTGGCTACACCTTC.

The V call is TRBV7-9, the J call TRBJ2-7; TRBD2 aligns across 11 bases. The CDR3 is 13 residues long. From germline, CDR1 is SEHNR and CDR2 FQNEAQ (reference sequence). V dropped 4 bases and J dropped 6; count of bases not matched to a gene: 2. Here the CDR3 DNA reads TGTGCCAGCAGCTACCTAGCGGGAGGCGAGCAGTACTTC. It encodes CASSYLAGGEQYF.

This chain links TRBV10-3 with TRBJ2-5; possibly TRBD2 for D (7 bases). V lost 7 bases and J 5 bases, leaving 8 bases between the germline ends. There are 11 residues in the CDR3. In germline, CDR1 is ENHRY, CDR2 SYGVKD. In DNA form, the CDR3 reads TGTGCCATCAAGGGGGGGGAGACCCAGTACTTC. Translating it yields CAIKGGETQYF.

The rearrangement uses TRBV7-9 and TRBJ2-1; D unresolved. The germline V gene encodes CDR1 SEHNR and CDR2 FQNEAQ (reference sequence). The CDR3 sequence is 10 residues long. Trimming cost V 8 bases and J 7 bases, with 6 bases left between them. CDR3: CASEGNEQFF. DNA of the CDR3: TGTGCCAGCGAAGGGAATGAGCAGTTCTTC.

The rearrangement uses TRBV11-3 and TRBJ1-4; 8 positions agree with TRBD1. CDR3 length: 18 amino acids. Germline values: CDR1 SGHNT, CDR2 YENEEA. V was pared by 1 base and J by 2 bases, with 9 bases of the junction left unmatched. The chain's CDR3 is CASSLGGSGTGTNEKLFF. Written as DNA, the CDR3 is TGTGCCAGCAGCTTAGGAGGATCGGGGACAGGCACTAATGAAAAACTGTTTTTT. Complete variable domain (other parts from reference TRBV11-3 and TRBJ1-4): EAGVVQSPRYKIIEKKQPVAFWCNPISGHNTLYWYLQNLGQGPELLIRYENEEAVDDSQLPKDRFSAERLKGVDSTLKIQPAELGDSAVYLCASSLGGSGTGTNEKLFFGSGTQLSVL.

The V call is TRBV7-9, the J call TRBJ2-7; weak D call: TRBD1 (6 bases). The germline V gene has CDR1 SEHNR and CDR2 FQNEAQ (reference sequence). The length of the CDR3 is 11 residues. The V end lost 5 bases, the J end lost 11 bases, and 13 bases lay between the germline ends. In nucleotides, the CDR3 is TGTGCCAGCAGCACAGGGCTACGAGAGTACTTC. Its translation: CASSTGLREYF.

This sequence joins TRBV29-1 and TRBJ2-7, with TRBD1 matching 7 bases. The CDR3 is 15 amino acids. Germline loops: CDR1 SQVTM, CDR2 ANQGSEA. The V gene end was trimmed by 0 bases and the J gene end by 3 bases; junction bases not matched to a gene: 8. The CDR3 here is CSVEDQNRGVYEQYF. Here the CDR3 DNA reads TGCAGCGTTGAAGATCAAAACAGGGGAGTCTACGAGCAGTACTTC.

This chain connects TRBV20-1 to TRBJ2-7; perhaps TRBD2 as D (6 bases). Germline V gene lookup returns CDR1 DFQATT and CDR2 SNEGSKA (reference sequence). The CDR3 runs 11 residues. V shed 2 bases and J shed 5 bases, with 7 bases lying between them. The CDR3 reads CSARQRDEQYF. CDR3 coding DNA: TGCAGTGCTAGACAGCGGGACGAGCAGTACTTC.

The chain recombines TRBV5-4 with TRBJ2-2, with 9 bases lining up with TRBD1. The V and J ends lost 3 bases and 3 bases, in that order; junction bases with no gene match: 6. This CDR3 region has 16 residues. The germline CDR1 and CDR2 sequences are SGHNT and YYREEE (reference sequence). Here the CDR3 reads CASSWGTGSYTGELFF. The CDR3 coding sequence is TGTGCCAGCAGCTGGGGGACAGGGTCCTACACCGGGGAGCTGTTTTTT.

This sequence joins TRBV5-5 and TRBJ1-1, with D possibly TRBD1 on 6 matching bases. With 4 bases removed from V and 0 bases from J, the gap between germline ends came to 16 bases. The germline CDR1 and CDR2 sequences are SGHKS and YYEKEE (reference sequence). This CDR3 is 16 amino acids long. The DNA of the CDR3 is TGTGCCAGCAGCCCTACCGGGACACGCATGAACACTGAAGCTTTCTTT. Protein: CASSPTGTRMNTEAFF. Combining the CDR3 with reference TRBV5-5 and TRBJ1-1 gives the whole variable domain DAGVTQSPTHLIKTRGQQVTLRCSPISGHKSVSWYQQVLGQGPQFIFQYYEKEERGRGNFPDRFSARQFPNYSSELNVNALLLGDSALYLCASSPTGTRMNTEAFFGQGTRLTVV.

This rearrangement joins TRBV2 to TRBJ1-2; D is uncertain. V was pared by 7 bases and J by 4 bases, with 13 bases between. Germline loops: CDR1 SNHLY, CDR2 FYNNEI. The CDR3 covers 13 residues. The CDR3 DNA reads TGTGCCAGCACGTCCTATGAGGGCTATGGCTACACCTTC. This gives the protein CASTSYEGYGYTF.

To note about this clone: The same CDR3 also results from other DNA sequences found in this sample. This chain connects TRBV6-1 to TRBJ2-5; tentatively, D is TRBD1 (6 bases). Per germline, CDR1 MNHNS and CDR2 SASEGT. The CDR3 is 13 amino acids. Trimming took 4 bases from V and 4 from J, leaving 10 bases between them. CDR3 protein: CASSGGGRETQYF. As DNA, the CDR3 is TGTGCCAGCAGTGGAGGGGGTCGAGAGACCCAGTACTTC.

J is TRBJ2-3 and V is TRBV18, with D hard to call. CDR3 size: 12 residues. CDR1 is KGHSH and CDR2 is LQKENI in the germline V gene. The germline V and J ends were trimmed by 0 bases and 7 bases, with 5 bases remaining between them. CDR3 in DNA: TGTGCCAGCTCACCACCGACGAATACGCAGTATTTT. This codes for CASSPPTNTQYF. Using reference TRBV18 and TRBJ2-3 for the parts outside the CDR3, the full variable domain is NAGVMQNPRHLVRRRGQEARLRCSPMKGHSHVYWYRQLPEEGLKFMVYLQKENIIDESGMPKERFSAEFPKEGPSILRIQQVVRGDSAAYFCASSPPTNTQYFGPGTRLTVL.

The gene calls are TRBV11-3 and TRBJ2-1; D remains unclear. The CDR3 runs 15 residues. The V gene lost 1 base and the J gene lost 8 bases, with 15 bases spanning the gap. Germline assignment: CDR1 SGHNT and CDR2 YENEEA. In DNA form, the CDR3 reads TGTGCCAGCAGCTTAGGGCCTAGTTGGATCGATGAGCAGTTCTTC. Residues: CASSLGPSWIDEQFF.